The entry below gives a single T cell receptor (beta chain) sequence along with its context. Its target is unknown. This entry comes from a study of OX40 agonist ivuxolimab in advanced cancers. Points from the study as a whole: On average, CD8+ T cells showed a greater number of expanded clones than CD4+.

The CDR3 has 14 residues. The germline V gene encodes CDR1 SGHRS and CDR2 YFSETQ. Trimming removed 1 base from V and 7 bases from J, with 14 bases in between. TCRdb's copy holds only in-frame clones and misses some; the assay was immunoSEQ multiplex PCR. The sample consists of some 42,000 clones, approximately 86% of them appearing once. Baseline, cycle 4 day 1, and cycle 7 day 1 were the blood sampling points. The chain combines TRBV5-1 with TRBJ1-1; maybe TRBD1 (5 bases). The sequencing used CD4+ or CD8+ T cells sorted from blood, collected in a trial of the OX40 agonist ivuxolimab. This receptor was obtained from an adult with an advanced solid tumor such as melanoma, head and neck, liver or kidney cancer. For the CDR3, the DNA is TGCGCCAGCAGCTTGCTCGGAGGGGCGGATGAAGCTTTCTTT. It yields the protein CASSLLGGADEAFF.